This TCR beta chain came from a study of identical twins. This clonotype was seen a few times. Its antigen is undetermined. Study conclusions and caveats: Cord blood's abundant beta clonotypes had fewer insertions, unlike memory repertoires. Beta out-of-frame sequences showed weaker excess twin sharing. Twin-shared out-of-frame alpha sequences were enriched for low generation probability.

Healthy Caucasians alone served as donors. CDR3 length equals 18 residues. In germline, CDR1 is SGHDN, CDR2 FVKESK. V gave up 0 bases and J gave up 2 bases, with 19 bases separating them. TCRdb passed the 5' RACE reads through MiXCR, listing each CDR3 protein once. The sample shows nearly 650,000 distinct CDR3 sequences, roughly 7.1% of them seen only once. These data are also associated with another study on yellow fever vaccine responses in identical twins.

The chain couples TRBV14 to TRBJ1-2; TRBD1 is a possible D gene (6 bases). Sequencing was performed on PBMCs. The TCR sequence derives from a woman aged 18-35 years in good health. The CDR3 DNA reads TGTGCCAGCAGCCAAGATGGGGTTTTAGGACAGCCAAACTATGGCTACACCTTC. Its protein product is CASSQDGVLGQPNYGYTF.